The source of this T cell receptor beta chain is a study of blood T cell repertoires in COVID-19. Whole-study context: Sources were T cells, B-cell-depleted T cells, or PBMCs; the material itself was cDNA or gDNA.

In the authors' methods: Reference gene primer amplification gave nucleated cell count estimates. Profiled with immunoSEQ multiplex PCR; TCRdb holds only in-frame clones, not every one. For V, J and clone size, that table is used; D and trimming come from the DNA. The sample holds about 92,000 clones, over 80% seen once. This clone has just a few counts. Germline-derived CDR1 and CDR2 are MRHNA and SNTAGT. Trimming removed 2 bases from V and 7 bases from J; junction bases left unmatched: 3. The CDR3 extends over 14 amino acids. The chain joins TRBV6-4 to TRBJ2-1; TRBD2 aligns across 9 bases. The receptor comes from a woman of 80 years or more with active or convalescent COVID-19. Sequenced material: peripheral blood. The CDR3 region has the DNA TGTGCCAGCAGTGACGGTAGCGGGAGAAATGAGCAGTTCTTC. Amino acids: CASSDGSGRNEQFF.